These 10 T cell receptor beta chains originate from one sample sequenced in a study of CD8+CD57+ T cells in acquired aplastic anemia (dated by TCRdb to 2016 to 2019). Sequencing instrument: Illumina HiSeq 2000. Profiling of TCR beta VDJ combinations and CDR3 sequences used genomic DNA as the template. The public sequencing data were trimmed at Q25 with fastp and processed into clonotypes with MiXCR by TCRdb, which kept only in-frame beta chains. Rows are unified per CDR3 protein, each entry keeping the most common DNA and genes. The sample table records about 190,000 distinct CDR3 sequences; over 60% of these occur just once. Around 45% of the sample comes from the top ten. Sequencing was carried out using sorted CD4+, CD8+, or CD8+CD57+ T cells (not recorded which) from PBMCs. The receptors come from a human donor with severe aplastic anemia or a healthy control (not recorded which).

The chain combines TRBV20-1 with TRBJ2-7; tentative D call: TRBD2 (6 bases). Looked up from germline, CDR1 is DFQATT and CDR2 is SNEGSKA (reference sequence). Trimming cost V 6 bases and J 2 bases, with 17 bases left between them. The CDR3 sequence is 14 residues long. This CDR3 reads CSAVELTGAYEQYF. The DNA of the CDR3 is TGCAGTGCCGTTGAACTGACGGGGGCCTACGAGCAGTACTTC.

The chain combines TRBV7-9 with TRBJ2-3, with a possible D match to TRBD1 (5 bases). The CDR3 spans 16 residues. CDR1 and CDR2 (germline): SEHNR, FQNEAQ (reference sequence). With 4 bases removed from V and 0 bases from J, the gap between germline ends came to 14 bases. The CDR3 bases are TGTGCCAGCAGCTCCCGCCCCCAGGGAAGCACAGATACGCAGTATTTT. This sequence encodes CASSSRPQGSTDTQYF.

The CDR3 sequence is CASSFPTGGIGETQYF. The CDR3 DNA follows: TGTGCCAGCAGCTTCCCCACAGGGGGCATTGGGGAGACCCAGTACTTC. The chain couples TRBV7-9 to TRBJ2-5; 9 nucleotides align to TRBD1. Unmatched junction bases numbered 10, after V lost 3 bases and J lost 5 bases. CDR1 and CDR2 from the germline V gene are SEHNR and FQNEAQ (reference sequence). This CDR3 comprises 16 residues. The full variable domain, completed using reference TRBV7-9 and TRBJ2-5, is DTGVSQNPRHKITKRGQNVTFRCDPISEHNRLYWYRQTLGQGPEFLTYFQNEAQLEKSRLLSDRFSAERPKGSFSTLEIQRTEQGDSAMYLCASSFPTGGIGETQYFGPGTRLLVL.

The chain links TRBV20-1 to TRBJ1-1; possible D gene TRBD1, 5 bases. Germline V gives CDR1 DFQATT, CDR2 SNEGSKA (reference sequence). The CDR3 covers 14 residues. The V and J ends lost 1 base and 1 base respectively, with 10 bases between them. The CDR3 DNA sequence: TGCAGTGCTAGAGTAGGGGCTGGGAACACTGAAGCTTTCTTT. It translates to CSARVGAGNTEAFF.

This chain joins TRBV19 and TRBJ2-5, with TRBD1 identical over 7 bases. The CDR3 length is 13 residues. Unmatched junction bases numbered 6, after V lost 6 bases and J lost 5 bases. The germline V gene encodes CDR1 LNHDA and CDR2 SQIVND (reference sequence). CDR3 bases: TGTGCCAGTAGAGGGGGCAGCGTGGAGACCCAGTACTTC. Translating it yields CASRGGSVETQYF.

The J gene is TRBJ2-7, the V gene TRBV29-1; maybe TRBD1 (5 bases). The CDR3 is 12 residues long. Germline CDR1 and CDR2: SQVTM and ANQGSEA. V dropped 1 base and J dropped 5 bases, with 9 bases sitting between them. The CDR3 spells CSVEVARDEQYF. CDR3 nucleotides: TGCAGCGTTGAAGTGGCCAGGGACGAGCAGTACTTC.

CDR3 residues: CSVKRDRANTGELFF. The CDR3 DNA reads TGCAGCGTAAAGCGGGACAGGGCGAACACCGGGGAGCTGTTTTTT. The V gene is TRBV29-1, the J gene TRBJ2-2; 9 bases fit TRBD1. The CDR3 sequence is 15 residues long. The germline gives CDR1 SQVTM, CDR2 ANQGSEA. The V and J ends lost 6 bases and 0 bases, in that order; junction bases with no gene match: 5.

This clonotype was seen only once. The chain links TRBV7-9 to TRBJ2-3; no firm D call. The V end lost 6 bases, the J end lost 0 bases, and 7 bases lay between the germline ends. The CDR3 has 13 residues. Looked up from germline, CDR1 is SEHNR and CDR2 is FQNEAQ (reference sequence). CDR3 residues: CASSLDSTDTQYF. CDR3 bases: TGTGCCAGCAGTTTGGACAGCACAGATACGCAGTATTTT.

This clonotype was counted a single time. This chain joins TRBV24-1 and TRBJ2-7, with 7 nucleotides matching TRBD1. The V and J ends lost 9 bases and 6 bases, in that order; junction bases with no gene match: 10. The germline CDR1 and CDR2 sequences are KGHDR and SFDVKD. This CDR3 is built from 13 residues. The CDR3 here is CATLQGFQSEQYF. The CDR3 DNA reads TGTGCCACCTTACAGGGGTTTCAGAGCGAGCAGTACTTC.

V and J are TRBV2 and TRBJ2-7; a possible D gene is TRBD1 (6 bases). CDR1 and CDR2 (germline): SNHLY, FYNNEI. CDR3 size: 18 residues. The V end was cut by 10 bases, the J end by 4 bases, with 32 bases between. CDR3 sequence: CATGVMDRRWGVKYEQYF. CDR3 DNA sequence: TGTGCCACAGGGGTGATGGATCGTAGATGGGGTGTTAAGTACGAGCAGTACTTC.